This is a list of T cell receptor beta chains from one sample in a study of T cell responses to AZD1222 COVID-19 vaccine. Sequencing was performed with immunoSEQ multiplex PCR; in TCRdb, only in-frame clones are kept and a portion is missing. The table shows approximately 90,000 clones, with almost 90% occurring only once. The source material was peripheral blood, sampled on day 0 of AZD1222 vaccination. The receptors stem from an adult in good health. CDR3s include the opening cysteine and the closing phenylalanine or tryptophan.

J gene: TRBJ2-2; V gene: TRBV7-9; CDR3 protein: CASSLLAGGLNTGELFF
J gene: TRBJ1-3; V gene: TRBV18; CDR3 protein: CASSHGQPSSGNTIYF
J gene: TRBJ1-2; V gene: TRBV9; CDR3 protein: CASSPFTGGRGYTF
J gene: TRBJ1-3; V gene: TRBV19; CDR3 protein: CASSTGTAPGNTIYF
J gene: TRBJ2-1; V gene: TRBV11-1; CDR3 protein: CASSLRRSGGHEQFF
J gene: TRBJ1-5; V gene: TRBV5-6; CDR3 protein: CASSLPQHF
J gene: TRBJ1-5; V gene: TRBV3-1/TRBV3-2; CDR3 protein: CASSQAGLRRYSNQPQHF
J gene: TRBJ1-1; V gene: TRBV5-1; CDR3 protein: CASSQTGGPLTEAFF
J gene: TRBJ1-6; V gene: TRBV19; CDR3 protein: CASSIDRGSGSYNSPLHF
J gene: TRBJ2-5; V gene: TRBV5-1; CDR3 protein: CASSLQGQRQETQYF
J gene: TRBJ2-3; V gene: TRBV10-2; CDR3 protein: CASSVRGRTDTQYF
J gene: TRBJ1-1; V gene: TRBV7-2; CDR3 protein: CASSLTTVFIEAFF
J gene: TRBJ1-2; V gene: TRBV7-8; CDR3 protein: CASSLGAQPYGYTF
J gene: TRBJ1-2; V gene: TRBV6-5; CDR3 protein: CASTRDRVDGYTF
J gene: TRBJ1-5; V gene: TRBV12-5; CDR3 protein: CASGDEGANQPQHF
J gene: TRBJ2-2; V gene: TRBV4-1; CDR3 protein: CASSVPLSILLRAGELFF
J gene: TRBJ1-1; V gene: TRBV6-2/TRBV6-3; CDR3 protein: CASSENTEAFF
J gene: TRBJ2-2; V gene: TRBV7-3; CDR3 protein: CASSLIAANTGELFF
J gene: TRBJ2-7; V gene: TRBV6-7; CDR3 protein: CASWGDIVYEQYF
J gene: TRBJ1-2; V gene: TRBV6-5; CDR3 protein: CASRGGLNYGYTF
J gene: TRBJ2-3; V gene: TRBV29-1; CDR3 protein: CSANTGAGTDTQYF
J gene: TRBJ2-5; V gene: TRBV19; CDR3 protein: CASKESSGAPRETQYF